This T cell receptor (beta chain) was recovered during a study of blood T cell repertoires in COVID-19. Study-level background: From the United States, Italy and Spain came samples of acute and convalescent COVID-19.

Libraries were prepared by immunoSEQ multiplex PCR; TCRdb keeps only in-frame clonotypes and omits some of them. The sample has some 260,000 clones, about four fifths seen once. This clone was detected only once. The CDR3 contains 16 residues. Germline CDR1 MNHEY, CDR2 SVGAGI. V lost 0 bases and J 0 bases, leaving 11 bases between the germline ends. The sequencing input was peripheral blood. This receptor was taken from a man at least 80 years old with acute or convalescent COVID-19. The V and J genes are TRBV6-5 and TRBJ1-2; D uncertain. Here the CDR3 DNA reads TGTGCCAGCAGTTACTCGTCGCAGGCCGCTAACTATGGCTACACCTTC. It yields the protein CASSYSSQAANYGYTF.